These T cell receptor beta chains were read from a single sample in a study of shared clonotypes between healthy human individuals. Produced via immunoSEQ multiplex PCR; TCRdb's table is partial and in-frame only. Among 2.3 million or so clones, about 92% were seen once, and the ten largest hold approximately 0.4%. The sample comprised naive CD4+ T cells from PBMCs. The source of these receptors is a man between 18 and 35 years old in good health. Some clones in this sample may be carry-over from other donors' samples. Both conserved end residues are part of each CDR3.

J gene: TRBJ1-2; V gene: TRBV6-5; CDR3 protein: CASSSSGDYGYTF
J gene: TRBJ2-2; V gene: TRBV28; CDR3 protein: CASSLWDKNTGELFF
J gene: TRBJ1-5; V gene: TRBV28; CDR3 protein: CASSRPPGQSPGRQPQHF
J gene: TRBJ2-7; V gene: TRBV18; CDR3 protein: CASSPAGVGEQYF
J gene: TRBJ1-5; V gene: TRBV10-3; CDR3 protein: CAARGDNQPQHF
J gene: TRBJ2-7; V gene: TRBV7-9; CDR3 protein: CASSLGDSTSYEQYF
J gene: TRBJ2-5; V gene: TRBV6-6; CDR3 protein: CASSWGLAGSETQYF
J gene: TRBJ2-1; V gene: TRBV27; CDR3 protein: CASSLVRGYEQFF
J gene: TRBJ1-1; V gene: TRBV4-1; CDR3 protein: CASSPGYLFSAEAFF
J gene: TRBJ1-4; V gene: TRBV6-5; CDR3 protein: CASSSGGEDEKLFF
J gene: TRBJ2-2; V gene: TRBV18; CDR3 protein: CASSPMQDTRLTGELFF